A selection of T cell receptor beta chains follows, all from one sample in a study of response to subunit inactivated influenza vaccine. TCRdb passed the RT-PCR reads through MiXCR, listing each CDR3 protein once. The repertoire holds hundreds of thousands of distinct CDR3 sequences, with 15% to 17% as singletons. Material: PBMCs from blood, obtained 11 to 12 days after vaccination. Every receptor here comes from a man aged 50-60 years who received an inactivated influenza vaccine. Both conserved end residues are part of each CDR3. The D gene is left open where the match is weak. Clone size appears in some rows only: once, few, many, or a class for an expanded clone.

abundance,v_gene,d_gene,j_gene,CDR3nt,CDR3aa
few,TRBV5-1,TRBD2,TRBJ2-5,TGCGCCAGCAGCTTGACCCGGGGGGAAGAGACCCAGTACTTC,CASSLTRGEETQYF
NA,TRBV7-8,NA,TRBJ2-7,TGTGCCAGCAGCTCCGGCCCGAACTTCGAGCAGTACTTC,CASSSGPNFEQYF
NA,TRBV5-1,NA,TRBJ2-5,TGCGCCAGCAGCTTAGGGACGGCAAACCAAGAGACCCAGTACTTC,CASSLGTANQETQYF
NA,TRBV24-1,TRBD2,TRBJ2-3,TGTGCCACCAGCCAGACTAGCGGGGGGTTAGCAGATACGCAGTATTTT,CATSQTSGGLADTQYF
NA,TRBV11-2,TRBD1,TRBJ2-3,TGTGCCAGCAGCTCAATCTCAGGGGGTGGCACAGATACGCAGTATTTT,CASSSISGGGTDTQYF
few,TRBV18,NA,TRBJ1-2,TGTGCCAGCTCACCAGAGGACGCTCCCTATGGCTACACCTTC,CASSPEDAPYGYTF
NA,TRBV28,TRBD2,TRBJ2-7,TGTGCCAGCACCTTAGCGGGAGGGCCCACCGAGCAGTACTTC,CASTLAGGPTEQYF
few,TRBV20-1,TRBD1,TRBJ2-5,TGCAGCCCACGTAGAGGGACAGCCCAAGAGACCCAGTACTTC,CSPRRGTAQETQYF
few,TRBV7-2,NA,TRBJ1-2,TGTGCCAGCAGCTTCCAGGGGCTTAACTATGGCTACACCTTC,CASSFQGLNYGYTF
NA,TRBV5-1,NA,TRBJ2-1,TGCGCCAGCACATTGGGAGTGGTCGGGCCGAACAATGAGCAGTTCTTC,CASTLGVVGPNNEQFF
NA,TRBV7-2,NA,TRBJ2-3,TGTGCCAGCAGGGACGGGAAATTTCCCCGCACAGATACGCAGTATTTT,CASRDGKFPRTDTQYF
many,TRBV7-9,NA,TRBJ2-5,TGTGCCAGCAGCTTAGCCCTTGTACAGGTCGGAGAGACCCAGTACTTC,CASSLALVQVGETQYF
NA,TRBV6-2/TRBV6-3,NA,TRBJ2-2,TGTGCCAGCAGTTACTCGTCTCATCGAGCCGGGGAGCTGTTTTTT,CASSYSSHRAGELFF
NA,TRBV10-3,NA,TRBJ2-7,TGTGCCATCAGGGCTGAGTACGAGCAGTACTTC,CAIRAEYEQYF
many,TRBV28,NA,TRBJ2-1,TGTGCCAGCAGCCTCAATGAGCAGTTCTTC,CASSLNEQFF
NA,TRBV19,NA,TRBJ1-2,TGTGCCAGTAGCCACAGGGAAAGTGGAGGCTACACCTTC,CASSHRESGGYTF
few,TRBV7-9,NA,TRBJ2-5,TGTGCCAGCACCCTTATATGGCAGGCGGGGGAGACCCAGTACTTC,CASTLIWQAGETQYF
few,TRBV6-2/TRBV6-3,NA,TRBJ2-1,TGTGCCAGCACCGCCGCCTTCCCTTTCGGTGAGCAGTTCTTC,CASTAAFPFGEQFF
NA,TRBV9,NA,TRBJ2-1,TGTGCCAGCAGCGTAGCCGTTTCTGGAGGGAATGAGCAGTTCTTC,CASSVAVSGGNEQFF
few,TRBV15,NA,TRBJ2-1,TGTGCCACCAGCAGAGCTATGTCGCAGCTATTTATGAATGAGCAGTTCTTC,CATSRAMSQLFMNEQFF